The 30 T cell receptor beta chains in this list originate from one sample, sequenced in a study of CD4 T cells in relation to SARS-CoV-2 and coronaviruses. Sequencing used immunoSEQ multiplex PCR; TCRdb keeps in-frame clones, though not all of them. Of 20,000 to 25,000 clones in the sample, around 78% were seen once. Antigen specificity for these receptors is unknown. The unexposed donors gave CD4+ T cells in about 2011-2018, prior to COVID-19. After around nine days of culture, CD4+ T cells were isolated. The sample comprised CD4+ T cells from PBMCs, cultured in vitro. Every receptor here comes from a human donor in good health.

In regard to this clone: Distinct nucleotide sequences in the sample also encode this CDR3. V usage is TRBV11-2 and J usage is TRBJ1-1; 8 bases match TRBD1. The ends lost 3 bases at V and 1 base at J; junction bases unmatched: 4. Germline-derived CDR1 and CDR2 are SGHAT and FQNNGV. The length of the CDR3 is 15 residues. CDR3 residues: CASSLQGAGNTEAFF. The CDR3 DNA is TGTGCCAGCAGCTTGCAGGGGGCAGGGAACACTGAAGCTTTCTTT. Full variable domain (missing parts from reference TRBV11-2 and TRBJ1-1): EAGVAQSPRYKIIEKRQSVAFWCNPISGHATLYWYQQILGQGPKLLIQFQNNGVVDDSQLPKDRFSAERLKGVDSTLKIQPAKLEDSAVYLCASSLQGAGNTEAFFGQGTRLTVV.

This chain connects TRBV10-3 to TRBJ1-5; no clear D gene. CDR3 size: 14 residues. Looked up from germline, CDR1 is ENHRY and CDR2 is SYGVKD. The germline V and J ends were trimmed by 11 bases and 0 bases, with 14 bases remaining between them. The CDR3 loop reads CASKEGSSNQPQHF. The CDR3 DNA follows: TGTGCCTCCAAGGAAGGGTCTAGCAATCAGCCCCAGCATTTT.

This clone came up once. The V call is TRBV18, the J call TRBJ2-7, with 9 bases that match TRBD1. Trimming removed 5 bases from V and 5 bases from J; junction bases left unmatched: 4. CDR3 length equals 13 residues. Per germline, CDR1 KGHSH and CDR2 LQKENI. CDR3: CASSGRTGDEQYF. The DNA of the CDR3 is TGTGCCAGCTCAGGGCGGACAGGGGACGAGCAGTACTTC.

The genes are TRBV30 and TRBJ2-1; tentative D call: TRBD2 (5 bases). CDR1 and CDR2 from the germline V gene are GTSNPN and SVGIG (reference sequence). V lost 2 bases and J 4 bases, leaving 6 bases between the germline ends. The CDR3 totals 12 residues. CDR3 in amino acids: CAWSSGYNEQFF. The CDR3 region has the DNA TGTGCCTGGAGTTCGGGATACAATGAGCAGTTCTTC.

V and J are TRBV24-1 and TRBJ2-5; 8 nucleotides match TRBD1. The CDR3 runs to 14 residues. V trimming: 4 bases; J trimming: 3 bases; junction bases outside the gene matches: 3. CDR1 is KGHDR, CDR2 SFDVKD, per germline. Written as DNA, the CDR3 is TGTGCCACCAGTGAAACAGGGGGAAAAGAGACCCAGTACTTC. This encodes CATSETGGKETQYF.

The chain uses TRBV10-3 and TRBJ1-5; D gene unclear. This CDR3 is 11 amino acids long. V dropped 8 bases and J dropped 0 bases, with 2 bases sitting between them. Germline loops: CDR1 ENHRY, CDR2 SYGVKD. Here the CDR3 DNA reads TGTGCCATCGGTAGCAATCAGCCCCAGCATTTT. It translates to CAIGSNQPQHF.

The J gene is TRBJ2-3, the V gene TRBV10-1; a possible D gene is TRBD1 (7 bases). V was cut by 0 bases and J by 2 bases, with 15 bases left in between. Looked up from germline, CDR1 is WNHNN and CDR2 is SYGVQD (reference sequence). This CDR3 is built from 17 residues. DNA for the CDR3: TGCGCCAGCAGTGAGTCGAACGCAGGGGGGAACACAGATACGCAGTATTTT. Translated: CASSESNAGGNTDTQYF.

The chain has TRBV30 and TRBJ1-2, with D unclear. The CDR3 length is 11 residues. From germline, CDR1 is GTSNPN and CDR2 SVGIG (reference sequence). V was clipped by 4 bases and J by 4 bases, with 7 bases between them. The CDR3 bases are TGTGCCTGGACCTCGGGCTATGGCTACACCTTC. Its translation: CAWTSGYGYTF.

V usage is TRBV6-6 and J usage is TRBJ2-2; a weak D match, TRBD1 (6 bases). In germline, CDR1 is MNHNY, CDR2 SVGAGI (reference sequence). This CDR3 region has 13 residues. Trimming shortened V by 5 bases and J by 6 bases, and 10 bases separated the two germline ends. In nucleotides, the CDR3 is TGTGCCAGCAGTAAACAGGGCGCCGGGGAGCTGTTTTTT. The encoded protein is CASSKQGAGELFF.

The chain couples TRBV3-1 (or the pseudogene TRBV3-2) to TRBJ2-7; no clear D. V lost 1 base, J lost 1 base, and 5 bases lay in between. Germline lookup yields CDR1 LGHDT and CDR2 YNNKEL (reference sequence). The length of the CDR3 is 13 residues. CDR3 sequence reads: CASSQGVSYEQYF. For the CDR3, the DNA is TGTGCCAGCAGCCAAGGCGTATCCTACGAGCAGTACTTC.

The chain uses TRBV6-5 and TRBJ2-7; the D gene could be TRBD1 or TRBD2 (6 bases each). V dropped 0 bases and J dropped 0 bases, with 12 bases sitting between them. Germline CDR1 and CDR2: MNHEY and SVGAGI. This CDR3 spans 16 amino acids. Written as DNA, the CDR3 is TGTGCCAGCAGTTACTCGGGGGGCCTAAGCTCCTACGAGCAGTACTTC. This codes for CASSYSGGLSSYEQYF.

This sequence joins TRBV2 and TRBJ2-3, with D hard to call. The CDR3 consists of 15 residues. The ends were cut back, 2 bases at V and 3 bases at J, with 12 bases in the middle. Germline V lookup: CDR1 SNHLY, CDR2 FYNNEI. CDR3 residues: CASSELPTQTDTQYF. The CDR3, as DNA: TGTGCCAGCAGTGAACTTCCGACCCAGACAGATACGCAGTATTTT.

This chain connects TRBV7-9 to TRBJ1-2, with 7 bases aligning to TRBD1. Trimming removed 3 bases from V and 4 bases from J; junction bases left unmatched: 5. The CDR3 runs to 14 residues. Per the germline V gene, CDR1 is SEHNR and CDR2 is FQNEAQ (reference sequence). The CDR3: CASSFRGQPYGYTF. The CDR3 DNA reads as TGTGCCAGCAGCTTCCGGGGACAGCCCTATGGCTACACCTTC.

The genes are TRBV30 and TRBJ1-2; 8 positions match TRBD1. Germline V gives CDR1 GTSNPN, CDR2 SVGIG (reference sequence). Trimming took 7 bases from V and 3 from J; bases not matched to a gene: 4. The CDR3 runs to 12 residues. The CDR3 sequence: CAFGTGHYGYTF. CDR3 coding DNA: TGTGCCTTCGGGACAGGCCACTATGGCTACACCTTC.

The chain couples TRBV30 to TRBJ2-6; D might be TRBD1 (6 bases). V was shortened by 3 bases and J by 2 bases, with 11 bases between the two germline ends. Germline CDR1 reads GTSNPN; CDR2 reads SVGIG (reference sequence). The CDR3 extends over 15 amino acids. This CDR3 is CAWRWAGAGANVLTF. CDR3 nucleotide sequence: TGTGCCTGGAGGTGGGCAGGGGCTGGGGCCAACGTCCTGACTTTC.

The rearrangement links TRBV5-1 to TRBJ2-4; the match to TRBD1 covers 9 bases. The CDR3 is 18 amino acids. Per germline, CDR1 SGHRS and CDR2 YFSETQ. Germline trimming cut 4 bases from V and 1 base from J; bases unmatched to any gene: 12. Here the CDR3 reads CASSQNPQGAGAKNIQYF. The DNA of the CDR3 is TGCGCCAGCAGCCAAAATCCACAGGGGGCAGGGGCCAAAAACATTCAGTACTTC.

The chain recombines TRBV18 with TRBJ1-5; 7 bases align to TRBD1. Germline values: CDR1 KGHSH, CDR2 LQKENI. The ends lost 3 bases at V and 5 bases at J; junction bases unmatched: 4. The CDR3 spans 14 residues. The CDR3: CASSPTGDYQPQHF. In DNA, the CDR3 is TGTGCCAGCTCACCCACAGGGGATTATCAGCCCCAGCATTTT.

CDR3 in DNA: TGCGCCAGCAGTGATGGGTGGGATCAGCCCCAGCATTTT. As protein: CASSDGWDQPQHF. The chain links TRBV10-1 to TRBJ1-5; D unresolved. From germline, CDR1 is WNHNN and CDR2 SYGVQD (reference sequence). Trimming shortened V by 3 bases and J by 5 bases, and 8 bases separated the two germline ends. This CDR3 region has 13 residues.

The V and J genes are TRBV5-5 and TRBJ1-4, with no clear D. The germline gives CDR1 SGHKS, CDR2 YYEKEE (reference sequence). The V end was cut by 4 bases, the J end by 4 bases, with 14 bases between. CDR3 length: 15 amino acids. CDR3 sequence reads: CASSTVKGDNEKLFF. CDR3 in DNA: TGTGCCAGCAGCACAGTCAAGGGAGATAATGAAAAACTGTTTTTT.

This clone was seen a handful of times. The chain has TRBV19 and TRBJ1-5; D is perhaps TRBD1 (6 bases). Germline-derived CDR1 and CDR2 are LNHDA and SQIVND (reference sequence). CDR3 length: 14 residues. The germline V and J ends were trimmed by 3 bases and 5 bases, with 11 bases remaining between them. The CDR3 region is CASSIGQLYQPQHF. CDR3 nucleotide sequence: TGTGCCAGTAGTATCGGACAGCTTTATCAGCCCCAGCATTTT.

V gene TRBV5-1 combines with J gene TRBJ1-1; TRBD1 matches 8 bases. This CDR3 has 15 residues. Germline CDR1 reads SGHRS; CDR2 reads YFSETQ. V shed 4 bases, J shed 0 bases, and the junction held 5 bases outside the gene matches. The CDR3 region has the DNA TGCGCCAGCAGCCTCGGACAGGGAATGAACACTGAAGCTTTCTTT. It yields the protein CASSLGQGMNTEAFF.

CDR3 in DNA: TGTGCCAGCAGTTCACCAATGGGGGAAAAATTGGCCACTGAAGCTTTCTTT. Its translation is CASSSPMGEKLATEAFF. The chain joins TRBV28 to TRBJ1-1, with a tentative D call TRBD1 (5 bases). This CDR3 comprises 17 residues. The V gene's germline CDR1 is MDHEN and CDR2 SYDVKM. V was trimmed by 4 bases and J by 4 bases, leaving 22 bases between them. Complete variable domain (other parts from reference TRBV28 and TRBJ1-1): DVKVTQSSRYLVKRTGEKVFLECVQDMDHENMFWYRQDPGLGLRLIYFSYDVKMKEKGDIPEGYSVSREKKERFSLILESASTNQTSMYLCASSSPMGEKLATEAFFGQGTRLTVV.

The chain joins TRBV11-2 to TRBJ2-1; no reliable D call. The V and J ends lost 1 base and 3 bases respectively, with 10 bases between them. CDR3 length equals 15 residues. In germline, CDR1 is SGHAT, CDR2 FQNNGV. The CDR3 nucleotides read TGTGCCAGCAGCTTAGTCGTAGACATCTACAATGAGCAGTTCTTC. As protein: CASSLVVDIYNEQFF. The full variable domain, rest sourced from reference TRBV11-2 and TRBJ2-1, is EAGVAQSPRYKIIEKRQSVAFWCNPISGHATLYWYQQILGQGPKLLIQFQNNGVVDDSQLPKDRFSAERLKGVDSTLKIQPAKLEDSAVYLCASSLVVDIYNEQFFGPGTRLTVL.

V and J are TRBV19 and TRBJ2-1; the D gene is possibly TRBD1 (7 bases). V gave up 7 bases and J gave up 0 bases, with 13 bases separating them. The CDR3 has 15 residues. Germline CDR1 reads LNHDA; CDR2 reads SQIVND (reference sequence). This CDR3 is CASTTGTYSYNEQFF. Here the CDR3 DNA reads TGTGCCAGTACGACAGGGACTTACTCCTACAATGAGCAGTTCTTC.

The CDR3 bases are TGTGCCAGTAGTATTGACAGACACACTGAAGCTTTCTTT. It specifies CASSIDRHTEAFF. V is TRBV19 and J is TRBJ1-1; tentatively, D is TRBD1 (5 bases). Trimming removed 3 bases from V and 3 bases from J, with 8 bases in between. There are 13 residues in the CDR3. Looked up from germline, CDR1 is LNHDA and CDR2 is SQIVND (reference sequence).

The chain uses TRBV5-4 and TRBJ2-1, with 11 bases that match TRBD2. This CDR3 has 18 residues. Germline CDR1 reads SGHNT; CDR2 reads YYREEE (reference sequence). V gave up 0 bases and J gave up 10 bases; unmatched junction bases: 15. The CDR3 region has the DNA TGTGCCAGCAGCTTGGGTCTAGCGGGAGGACACTTACAAGGCGAGCAGTTCTTC. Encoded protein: CASSLGLAGGHLQGEQFF.

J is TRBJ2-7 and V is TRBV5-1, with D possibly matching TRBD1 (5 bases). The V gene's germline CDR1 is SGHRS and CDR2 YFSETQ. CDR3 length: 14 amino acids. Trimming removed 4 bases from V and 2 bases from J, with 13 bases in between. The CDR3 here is CASSRGRATYEQYF. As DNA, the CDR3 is TGCGCCAGCAGCCGAGGCAGGGCCACCTACGAGCAGTACTTC.

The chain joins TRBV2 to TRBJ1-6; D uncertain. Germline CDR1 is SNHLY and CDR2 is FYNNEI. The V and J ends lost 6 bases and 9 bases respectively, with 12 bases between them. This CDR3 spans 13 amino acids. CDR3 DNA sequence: TGTGCCAGCAGGGCGGCAGTAGGTTCACCCCTCCACTTT. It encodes CASRAAVGSPLHF.

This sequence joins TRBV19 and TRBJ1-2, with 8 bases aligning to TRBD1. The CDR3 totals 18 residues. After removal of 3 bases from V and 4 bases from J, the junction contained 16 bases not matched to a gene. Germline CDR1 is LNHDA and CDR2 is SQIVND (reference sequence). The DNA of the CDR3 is TGTGCCAGTAGTATTATAGGACAGGGCCATTTACAGGCCTATGGCTACACCTTC. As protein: CASSIIGQGHLQAYGYTF.

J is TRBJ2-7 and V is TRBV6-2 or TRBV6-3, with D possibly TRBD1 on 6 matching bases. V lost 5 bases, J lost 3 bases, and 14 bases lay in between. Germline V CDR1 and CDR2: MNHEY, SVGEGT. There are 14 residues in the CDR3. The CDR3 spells CASSPTGAYYEQYF. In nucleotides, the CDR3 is TGTGCCAGCAGTCCGACAGGAGCCTACTACGAGCAGTACTTC.